This T cell receptor beta chain is drawn from a study of T cells in Graves' hyperthyroidism and ophthalmopathy. Amplification of TCR beta CDR3 regions was performed using RNA transcripts as template. A set of HTBI primers served as the primers for a first-round RT-PCR of the TCR CDR3. A single record per CDR3 protein comes from TCRdb applying MiXCR to the multiplex PCR reads. The sample lists hundreds of thousands of distinct CDR3 sequences; approximately 26% were seen once. The CDR3 length is 13 residues. The junction had 4 bases not matched to a gene; V was cut back by 3 bases and J by 6 bases. Germline V gene lookup returns CDR1 MRHNA and CDR2 SNTAGT. General study results and limits: Most thyroid-expanded clonotypes above 0.001 were also found in blood.

This clonotype was detected many times. The target antigen is unknown. The clonotype originates from a man in his forties with Graves' hyperthyroidism that later progressed to Graves' ophthalmopathy. V gene TRBV6-4 combines with J gene TRBJ2-7; 8 nucleotides agree with TRBD2. Source material: blood. Here the CDR3 DNA reads TGTGCCAGCAGTGAAGCGGGAGATCTCGAGCAGTACTTC. Its protein product is CASSEAGDLEQYF.